The entry below describes one T cell receptor (beta chain). The antigen is undetermined. V gave up 1 base and J gave up 3 bases, with 19 bases separating them. CDR3 size: 18 residues. Per the germline V gene, CDR1 is SGHRS and CDR2 is YFSETQ. Method: immunoSEQ multiplex PCR; TCRdb's copy keeps in-frame clones and lacks some. The profile shows about 110,000 clones, around 84% of them singletons. The sample comes from a study of T cell responses to AZD1222 COVID-19 vaccine. General study findings and limits: Females outnumbered males among donors, who were mostly white British; clonal diversity was possibly underestimated. Spike-specific TCRs gained breadth and depth after people received two AZD1222 doses. Samples come after the peak T cell response, not at day 14. Within unmutated variant regions lay the reported targets of nearly half of spike-specific TCRs.

This material consisted of peripheral blood, taken on day 0 of AZD1222 vaccination. The V call is TRBV5-1, the J call TRBJ2-2; possibly TRBD2 for D (6 bases). The sequence was collected from an adult in good health. CDR3 residues: CASSLRFGPGVDTGELFF. As DNA, the CDR3 is TGCGCCAGCAGCTTGCGTTTCGGGCCGGGAGTGGACACCGGGGAGCTGTTTTTT.